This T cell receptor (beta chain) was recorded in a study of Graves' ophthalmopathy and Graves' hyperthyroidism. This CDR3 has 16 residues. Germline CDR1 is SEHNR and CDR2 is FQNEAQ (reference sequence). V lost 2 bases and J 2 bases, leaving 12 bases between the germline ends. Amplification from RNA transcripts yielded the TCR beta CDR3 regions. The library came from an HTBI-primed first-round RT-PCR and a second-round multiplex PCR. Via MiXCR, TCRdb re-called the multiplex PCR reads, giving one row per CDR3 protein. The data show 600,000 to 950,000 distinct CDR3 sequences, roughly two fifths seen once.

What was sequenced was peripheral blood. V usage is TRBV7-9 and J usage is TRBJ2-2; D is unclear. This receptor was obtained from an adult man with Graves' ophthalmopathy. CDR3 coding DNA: TGTGCCAGCAGCTTATCAGGAGACTTAAACACCGGGGAGCTGTTTTTT. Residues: CASSLSGDLNTGELFF.